This T cell receptor (beta chain) was sequenced for a study of cytomegalovirus exposure and HLA in healthy donors. Findings of the study overall: Later analysis showed most CMV-associated TCR beta chains appearing HLA-restricted. An observed cluster of highly shared sequence variants was recorded as a likely sequencing artifact. Later on, a genetic analysis was performed. It linked a missense variant in DCLRE1C with V- and J-gene trimming of TCR beta.

With respect to this clone: No antigen is known for it.

The germline CDR1 and CDR2 sequences are SGHNT and YYREEE (reference sequence). The CDR3 length is 16 residues. In the PCR, 60 Vbeta and 13 Jbeta primers were used. Libraries were prepared by immunoSEQ multiplex PCR; TCRdb keeps only in-frame clonotypes and omits some of them. The table records under 150,000 clones, roughly 63% of them present only once. The sample comprised PBMCs. This clonotype was obtained from a man between 25 and 39 years old in good health and CMV-seropositive. The chain recombines TRBV5-4 with TRBJ2-4; the match to TRBD2 covers 12 bases. The CDR3 bases are TGTGCAACCGCTAGCGGGAGGGCCGGGGCCAAAAACATTCAGTACTTC. Protein: CATASGRAGAKNIQYF. Full variable domain (remainder filled in from reference TRBV5-4 and TRBJ2-4): ETGVTQSPTHLIKTRGQQVTLRCSSQSGHNTVSWYQQALGQGPQFIFQYYREEENGRGNFPPRFSGLQFPNYSSELNVNALELDDSALYLCATASGRAGAKNIQYFGAGTRLSVL.